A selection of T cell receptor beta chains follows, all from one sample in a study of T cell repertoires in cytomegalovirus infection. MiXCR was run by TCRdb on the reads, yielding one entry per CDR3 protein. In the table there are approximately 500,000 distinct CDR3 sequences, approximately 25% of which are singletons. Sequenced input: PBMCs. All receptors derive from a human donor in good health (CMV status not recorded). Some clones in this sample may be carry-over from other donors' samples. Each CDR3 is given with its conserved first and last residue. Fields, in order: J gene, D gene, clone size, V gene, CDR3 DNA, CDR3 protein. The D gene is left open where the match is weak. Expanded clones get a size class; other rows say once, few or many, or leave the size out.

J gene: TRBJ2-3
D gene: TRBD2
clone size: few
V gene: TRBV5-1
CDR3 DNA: TGCGCCAGCAGCTCCCCGGCGGGGACTAGCGGGAGAGTCCCCACAGATACGCAGTATTTT
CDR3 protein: CASSSPAGTSGRVPTDTQYF

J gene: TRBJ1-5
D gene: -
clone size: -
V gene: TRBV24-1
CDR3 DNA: TGTGCCACCAGTGACCACAGCAATCAGCCCCAGCATTTT
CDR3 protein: CATSDHSNQPQHF

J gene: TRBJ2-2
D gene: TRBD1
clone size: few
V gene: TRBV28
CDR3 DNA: TGTGCCAGCAGTTCCCCGGGACAGGGATCGAACACCGGGGAGCTGTTTTTT
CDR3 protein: CASSSPGQGSNTGELFF

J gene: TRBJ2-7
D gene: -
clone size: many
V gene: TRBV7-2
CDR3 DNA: TGTGCCAGCAGCTTAAGGGGTGCGGCCTACGAGCAGTACTTC
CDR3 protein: CASSLRGAAYEQYF

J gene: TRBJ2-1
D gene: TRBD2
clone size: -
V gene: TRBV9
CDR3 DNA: TGTGCCAGCAGCGTGACCGGGACTAGCGGTTACAATGAGCAGTTCTTC
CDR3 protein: CASSVTGTSGYNEQFF

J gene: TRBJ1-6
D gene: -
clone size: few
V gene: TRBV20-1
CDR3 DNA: TGCAGTGCTAGAGTGAGGGGTTCACCCCTCCACTTT
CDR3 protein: CSARVRGSPLHF

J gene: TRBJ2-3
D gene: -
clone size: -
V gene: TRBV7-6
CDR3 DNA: TGTGCCAGCATCCCCCCAACCACGGGATTTAGGCACAGCGCAGATACGCAGTATTTT
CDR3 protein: CASIPPTTGFRHSADTQYF

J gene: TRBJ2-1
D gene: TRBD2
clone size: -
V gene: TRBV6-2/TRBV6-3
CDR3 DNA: TGTGCCAGCACCACCCCTAGGACTAGCGGGGGCTCCTACAATGAGCAGTTCTTC
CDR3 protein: CASTTPRTSGGSYNEQFF

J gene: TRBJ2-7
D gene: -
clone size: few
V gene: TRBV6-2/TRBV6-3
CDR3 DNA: TGTGCCAGCAAGTCAGATTACTACGAGCAGTACTTC
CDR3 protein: CASKSDYYEQYF

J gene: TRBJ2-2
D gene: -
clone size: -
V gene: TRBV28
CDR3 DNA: TGTGCCAGCACCCGCCCGGGGTCAACCGGGGAGCTGTTTTTT
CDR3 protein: CASTRPGSTGELFF

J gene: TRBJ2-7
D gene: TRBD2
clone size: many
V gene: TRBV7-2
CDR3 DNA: TGTGCCAGCAGCCAGGGAATAGCGGGAGGGCCCTACGAGCAGTACTTC
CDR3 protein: CASSQGIAGGPYEQYF

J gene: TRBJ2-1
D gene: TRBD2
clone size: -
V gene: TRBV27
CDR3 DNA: TGTGCCAGCAGAGCCGGGACTAGCGGGAATCGCGTGTCCTACAATGAGCAGTTCTTC
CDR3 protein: CASRAGTSGNRVSYNEQFF

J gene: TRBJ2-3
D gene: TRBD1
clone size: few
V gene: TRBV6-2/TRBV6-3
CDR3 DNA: TGTGCCAGCAGAGGACTGACAGGGTACACAGATACGCAGTATTTT
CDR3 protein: CASRGLTGYTDTQYF

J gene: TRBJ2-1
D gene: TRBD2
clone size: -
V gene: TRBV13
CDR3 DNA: TGTGCCAGCACCGGAACGTCGGCTAGCGGGAGCTCCTACAATGAGCAGTTCTTC
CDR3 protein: CASTGTSASGSSYNEQFF

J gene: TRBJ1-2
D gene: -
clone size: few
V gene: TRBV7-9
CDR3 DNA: TGTGCCAGCAGCTTCGGTATCCCTAACTATGGCTACACCTTC
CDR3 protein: CASSFGIPNYGYTF

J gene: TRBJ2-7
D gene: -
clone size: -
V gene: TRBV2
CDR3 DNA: TGTGCCAGCAATTCATTGGGTCGCGAGCAGTACTTC
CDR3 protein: CASNSLGREQYF

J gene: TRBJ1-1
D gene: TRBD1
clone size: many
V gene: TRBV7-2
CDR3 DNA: TGTGCCAGCAGCTTAGAGGGGACAGGGGGCACTGAAGCTTTCTTT
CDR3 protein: CASSLEGTGGTEAFF

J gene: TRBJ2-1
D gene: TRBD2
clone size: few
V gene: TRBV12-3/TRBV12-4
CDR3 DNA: TGTGCCAGCAGAGAGAGCGGGAGGGGATACAATGAGCAGTTCTTC
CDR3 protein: CASRESGRGYNEQFF

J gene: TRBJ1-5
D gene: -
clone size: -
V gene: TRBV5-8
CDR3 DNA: TGTGCCAGCAGCTTGGATCTTTGGTCTAGCAATCAGCCCCAGCATTTT
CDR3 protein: CASSLDLWSSNQPQHF

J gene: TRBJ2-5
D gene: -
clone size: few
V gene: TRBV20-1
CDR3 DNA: TGCAGTGCTAGAGATCAGGGGGAGACCCAGTACTTC
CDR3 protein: CSARDQGETQYF

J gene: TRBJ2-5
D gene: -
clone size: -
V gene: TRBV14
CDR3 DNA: TGTGCCAGCAGCCAAGGGACCCAAGAGACCCAGTACTTC
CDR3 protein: CASSQGTQETQYF

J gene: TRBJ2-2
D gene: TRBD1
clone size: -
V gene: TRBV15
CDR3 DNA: TGTGCCACCAGCGGGGACCTACACAGGGGAGTTACCGGGGAGCTGTTTTTT
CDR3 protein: CATSGDLHRGVTGELFF

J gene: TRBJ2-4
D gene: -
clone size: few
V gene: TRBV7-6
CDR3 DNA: TGTGCCAGCACCGAGGCCAAAAACATTCAGTACTTC
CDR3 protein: CASTEAKNIQYF

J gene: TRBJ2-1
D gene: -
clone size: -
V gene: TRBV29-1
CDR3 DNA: TGCAGCGTTGATGGAGGAGGATCTGACAATGAGCAGTTCTTC
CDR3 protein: CSVDGGGSDNEQFF

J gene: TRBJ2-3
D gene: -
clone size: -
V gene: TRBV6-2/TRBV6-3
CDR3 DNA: TGTGCCAGCAGAGCGAGACAGGGCACAGATACGCAGTATTTT
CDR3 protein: CASRARQGTDTQYF

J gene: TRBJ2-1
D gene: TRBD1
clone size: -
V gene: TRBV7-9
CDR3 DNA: TGTGCCAGCAGTCCTATAAACAGGGGGGACTACAATGAGCAGTTCTTC
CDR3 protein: CASSPINRGDYNEQFF

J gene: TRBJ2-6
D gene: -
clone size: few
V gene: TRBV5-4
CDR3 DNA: TGTGCCAGCAGCCCGGACGGCTCTGGGGCCAACGTCCTGACTTTC
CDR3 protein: CASSPDGSGANVLTF

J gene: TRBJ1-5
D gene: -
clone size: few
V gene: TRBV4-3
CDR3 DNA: TGCGCCAGCAGCCAAGAAGTCAGCTATCAGCCCCAGCATTTT
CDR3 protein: CASSQEVSYQPQHF

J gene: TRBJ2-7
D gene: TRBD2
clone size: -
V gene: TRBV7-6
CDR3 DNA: TGTGCCAGCAGCCATCGGTCGGGGGGTAGCTCCTACGAGCAGTACTTC
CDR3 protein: CASSHRSGGSSYEQYF

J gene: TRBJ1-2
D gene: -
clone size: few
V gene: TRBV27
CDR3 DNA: TGTGCCAGCAGTTTAAGGGCAGGGGAGTGGGTGAAATCTAACTATGGCTACACCTTC
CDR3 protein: CASSLRAGEWVKSNYGYTF

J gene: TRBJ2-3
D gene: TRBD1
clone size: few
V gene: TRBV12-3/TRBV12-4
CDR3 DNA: TGTGCCAGCAGTTTATTTACCCTCCGGGACAGGGGAACAGATACGCAGTATTTT
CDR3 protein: CASSLFTLRDRGTDTQYF

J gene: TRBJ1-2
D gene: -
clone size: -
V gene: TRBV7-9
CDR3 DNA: TGTGCCAGCAGCTTATCATCAACAGCCGACTATGGCTACACCTTC
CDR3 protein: CASSLSSTADYGYTF

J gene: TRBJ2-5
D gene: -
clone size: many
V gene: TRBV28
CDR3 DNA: TGTGCCAGCAGTCATCCAACAGGGCAAGAGACCCAGTACTTC
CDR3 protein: CASSHPTGQETQYF

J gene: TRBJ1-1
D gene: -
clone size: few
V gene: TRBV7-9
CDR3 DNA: TGTGCCAGCAGCCCGCCGGGCGGGAGCACTGAAGCTTTCTTT
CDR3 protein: CASSPPGGSTEAFF

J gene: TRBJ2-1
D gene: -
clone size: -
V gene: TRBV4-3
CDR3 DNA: TGCGCCAGCAGCCAAACGACAGGCTGGGGATACAATGAGCAGTTCTTC
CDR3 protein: CASSQTTGWGYNEQFF

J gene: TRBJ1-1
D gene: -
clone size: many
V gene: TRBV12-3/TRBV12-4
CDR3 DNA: TGTGCCAGCAGTCCCCACGGGCAGGTGAACACTGAAGCTTTCTTT
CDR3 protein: CASSPHGQVNTEAFF

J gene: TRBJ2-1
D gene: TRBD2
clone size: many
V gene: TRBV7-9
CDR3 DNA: TGTGCCAGCAGCCCTAGCGGGAGGGCCAATGAGCAGTTCTTC
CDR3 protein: CASSPSGRANEQFF

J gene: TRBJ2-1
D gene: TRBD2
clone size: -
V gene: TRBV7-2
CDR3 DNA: TGTGCCAGCAGCCTGCCAATGGGACTAGCGGGAGGGTATGAGCAGTTCTTC
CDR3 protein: CASSLPMGLAGGYEQFF

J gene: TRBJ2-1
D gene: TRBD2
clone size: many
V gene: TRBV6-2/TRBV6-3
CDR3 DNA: TGTGCCAGCAAGAGCGGGAGCTACAATGAGCAGTTCTTC
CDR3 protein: CASKSGSYNEQFF

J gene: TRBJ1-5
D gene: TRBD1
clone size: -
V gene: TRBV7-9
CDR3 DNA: TGTGCCAGCAGCTTGGACAGGGGAGGCAGTCAGCCCCAGCATTTT
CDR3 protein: CASSLDRGGSQPQHF

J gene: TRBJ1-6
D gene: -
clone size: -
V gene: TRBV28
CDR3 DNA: TGTGCCAGCATGAGGGGGGGTTCCGGCTCACCCCTCCACTTT
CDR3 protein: CASMRGGSGSPLHF

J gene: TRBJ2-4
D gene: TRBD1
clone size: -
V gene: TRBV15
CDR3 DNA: TGTGCCACCAGCCGGACAGGACTTTTGAACATTCAGTACTTC
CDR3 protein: CATSRTGLLNIQYF

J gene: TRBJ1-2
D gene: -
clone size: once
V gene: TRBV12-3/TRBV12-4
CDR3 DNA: TGTGCCAGCAGTTTGGTGGCGGGAGGGCCCTATGGCTACACCTTC
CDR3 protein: CASSLVAGGPYGYTF

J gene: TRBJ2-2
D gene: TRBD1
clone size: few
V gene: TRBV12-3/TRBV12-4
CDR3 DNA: TGTGCCAGCAGACAGGGGGCGCACACCGGGGAGCTGTTTTTT
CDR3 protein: CASRQGAHTGELFF

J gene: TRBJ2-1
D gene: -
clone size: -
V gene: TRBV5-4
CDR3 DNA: TGTGCCAGCAGCTTGGTCAGGGACAACTACAATGAGCAGTTCTTC
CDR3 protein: CASSLVRDNYNEQFF

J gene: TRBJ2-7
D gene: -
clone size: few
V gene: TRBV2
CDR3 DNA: TGTGCCAGCAGTGAATGGTTAGTGTCATCCTACGAGCAGTACTTC
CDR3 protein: CASSEWLVSSYEQYF

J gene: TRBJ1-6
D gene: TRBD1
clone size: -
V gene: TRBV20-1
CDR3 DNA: TGCAGTGCTAGGCCCCAGGGGGATGGTTCCCTCCACTTT
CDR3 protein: CSARPQGDGSLHF

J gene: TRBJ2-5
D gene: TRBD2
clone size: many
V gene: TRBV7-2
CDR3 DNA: TGTGCCAGCAGCCGAGGGACTAGCGGGAGTTCATGGGAGACCCAGTACTTC
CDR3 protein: CASSRGTSGSSWETQYF

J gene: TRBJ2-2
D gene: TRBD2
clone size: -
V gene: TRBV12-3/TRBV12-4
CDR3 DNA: TGTGCCGCGCGGGAGATCACCGGGGAGCTGTTTTTT
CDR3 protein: CAAREITGELFF

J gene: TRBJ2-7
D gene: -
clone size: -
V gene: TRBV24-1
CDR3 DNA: TGTGCCACCAGTGATGGGTTGTACCCCTACGAGCAGTACTTC
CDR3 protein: CATSDGLYPYEQYF